This entry features one TCR beta chain sequence. Its binding antigen is unknown. No per-base quality is available; no much larger clone lies one base away. The time point label on this specimen signifies: 12 months on ibrutinib. Around 2 micrograms of genomic DNA were extracted from cryopreserved PBMCs for TCR beta library preparation. Longitudinal blood samples from CLL patients receiving ibrutinib monotherapy were subjected to high-throughput TCR beta sequencing. The patients were enrolled in a single-center, open-label phase 2 trial of ibrutinib monotherapy. The source of the sample is a study of cytotoxic CD8 clonotypes in ibrutinib-treated CLL listed by TCRdb under 2021. Describing the broader study: The cohort had some eleven relapsed/refractory and approximately 15 treatment-naive patients; 17 to 18 were IGHV unmutated. Response samples were obtained after a median of around eleven months of treatment, with a range of roughly 6 to 36 months. All remission and progressive disease samples were collected while patients were still receiving ibrutinib. Partial responses were observed in roughly 25 patients and complete responses in 2; after a median follow-up of around 68 months, remission was maintained in approximately 14 patients and progression was observed in roughly 12. Cryopreserved peripheral blood mononuclear cells were collected before treatment, at response, and at either disease progression or sustained remission. An average of around 260,000 productive templates and tens of thousands of productive rearrangements was obtained per sample. Longitudinal samples were obtainable from 26 of the 86 participants in the trial.

Reading from cysteine to phenylalanine, the CDR3 counts 13 amino acids. Only the CDR3 DNA is retained, 39 bases long and in frame from the first base. V loses 1 base of germline sequence and J loses 7 bases, and the interval between the two ends is 7 bases. CDR1 and CDR2 are drawn from the germline V gene (reference sequence): SEHNR, FQNEAQ. On a MiSeq, deep resolution sequencing aimed for a depth between 1 in 1 million and 1 in 200,000 T cells, with each clonotype covered around 9.2x on average. The immunoSEQ hsTCRB Kit was used to generate TCR beta libraries. The authors' pipeline ran thus. ImmunoSEQ Data Assistant and ImmunoSEQ Analyzer were used for data analysis, and V, D and J genes were assigned according to IMGT definitions. Clonality, which ranges from 0 to 1, was calculated by subtracting the normalized Shannon entropy of productive rearrangement frequencies from one. Only overrepresented clonotypes making up at least 0.05% of each patient's repertoire were included in the public clonotype analysis. Roughly 12 age-matched healthy donor repertoires from immuneACCESS were used as controls for clonality. TCRdb holds this immuneACCESS table with in-frame rearrangements only. Some clones are missing; in checked studies, unresolved V genes explain under half, and the rest has no known cause. The V and J calls and clone size were taken over from that table, and D and trimming were inferred from the DNA. For this sample there are roughly 130,000 clones; less than 95% appear just once. About 10% of the sample lies in the top ten.

Overall results and qualifications from the work: Public clonotypes were rare and either shrank or stayed stable during treatment, and the rise in clonality at ibrutinib response reflected expansion of private clonotypes. Baseline clonality exceeded that of age-matched healthy donors and correlated strongly with circulating CD8+ T-cell counts. Sampling times were not matched between patients in sustained remission and patients whose disease was progressing, and lymph node repertoires were not examined. Clonality rose at ibrutinib response, remained stable during sustained remission, and dropped back toward baseline at progression.

The sequence joins TRBV7-9 to TRBJ1-4, with the D gene uncertain. The sequences come from PBMCs, collected after 12 months of ibrutinib treatment. The TCR comes from a human donor with chronic lymphocytic leukemia. The CDR3 amino acid sequence is: CASSLGSSEKLFF. DNA sequence: TGTGCCAGCAGCTTAGGTTCTAGTGAAAAACTGTTTTTT.